Many counts were recorded for the clone carrying this T cell receptor (beta chain). Antigen specificity is unknown. These data come from a study of CD8 T cells in ankylosing spondylitis. Each TCR beta library was made by quantitative 5'-RACE that incorporated molecular barcodes. TCRdb processed the 5' RACE reads anew with MiXCR; each CDR3 protein has one entry. The sample shows roughly 370,000 distinct CDR3 sequences, 20% to 25% of them seen only once. Germline V gene sequence: CDR1 DFQATT, CDR2 SNEGSKA (reference sequence). There are 15 residues in the CDR3. V was cut by 5 bases and J by 9 bases, with 26 bases left in between. Study-level findings and limits: There was a TCR beta motif, made of several highly homologous variants, that appeared characteristic of ankylosing spondylitis blood. CD8+ disease-linked clones were present at relatively low frequencies in blood.

The chain couples TRBV20-1 to TRBJ2-7, with D uncertain. The sequenced sample consisted of blood, either unsorted or a sorted T cell fraction (not recorded which). The sequence derives from a male donor with ankylosing spondylitis. As DNA, the CDR3 is TGCAGTGCTTACAACCCAAACGAGCAGTTCCCGGGGCAGTACTTC. Protein sequence: CSAYNPNEQFPGQYF.